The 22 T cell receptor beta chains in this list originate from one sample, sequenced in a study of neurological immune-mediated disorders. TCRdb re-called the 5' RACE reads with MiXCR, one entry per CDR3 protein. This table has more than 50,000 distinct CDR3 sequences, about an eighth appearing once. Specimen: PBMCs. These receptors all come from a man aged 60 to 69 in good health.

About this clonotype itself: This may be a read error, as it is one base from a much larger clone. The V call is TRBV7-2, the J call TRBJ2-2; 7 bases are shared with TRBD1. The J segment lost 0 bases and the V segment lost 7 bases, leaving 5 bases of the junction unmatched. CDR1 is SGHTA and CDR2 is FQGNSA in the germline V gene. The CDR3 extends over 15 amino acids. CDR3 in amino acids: CASTIGGANTGELFF. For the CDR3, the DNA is TGTGCCAGCACCATAGGGGGCGCGAACACCGGGGAGCTGTTTTTT.

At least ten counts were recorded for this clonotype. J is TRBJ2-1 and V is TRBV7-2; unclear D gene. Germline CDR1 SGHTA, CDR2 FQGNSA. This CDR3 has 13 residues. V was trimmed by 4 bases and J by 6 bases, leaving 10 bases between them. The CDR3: CASSSLRGNEQFF. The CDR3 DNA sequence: TGTGCCAGCAGCTCCCTCAGAGGCAATGAGCAGTTCTTC.

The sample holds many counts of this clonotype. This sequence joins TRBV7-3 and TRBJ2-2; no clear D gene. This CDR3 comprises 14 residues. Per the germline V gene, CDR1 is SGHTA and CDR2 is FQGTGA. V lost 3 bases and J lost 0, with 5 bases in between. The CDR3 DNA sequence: TGTGCCAGCAGCTTGGGGTCGAACACCGGGGAGCTGTTTTTT. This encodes CASSLGSNTGELFF.

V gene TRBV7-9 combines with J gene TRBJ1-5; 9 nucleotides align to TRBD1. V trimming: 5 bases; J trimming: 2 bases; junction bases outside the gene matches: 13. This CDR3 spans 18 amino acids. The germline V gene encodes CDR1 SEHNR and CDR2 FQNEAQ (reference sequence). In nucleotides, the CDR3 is TGTGCCAGCAGCCCCTTGGGGAGGGGACAGGGCGGCAATCAGCCCCAGCATTTT. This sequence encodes CASSPLGRGQGGNQPQHF.

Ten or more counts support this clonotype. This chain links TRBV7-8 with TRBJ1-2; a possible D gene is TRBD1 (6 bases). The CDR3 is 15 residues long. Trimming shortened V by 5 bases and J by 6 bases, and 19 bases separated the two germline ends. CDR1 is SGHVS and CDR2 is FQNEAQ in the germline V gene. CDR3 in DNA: TGTGCCAGCAGCCAACAGGGAGGGCTTGTGCATGGCTACACCTTC. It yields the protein CASSQQGGLVHGYTF.

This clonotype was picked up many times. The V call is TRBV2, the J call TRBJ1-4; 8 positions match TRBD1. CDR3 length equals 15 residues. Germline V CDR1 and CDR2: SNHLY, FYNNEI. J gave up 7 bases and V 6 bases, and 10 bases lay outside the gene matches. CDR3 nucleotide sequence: TGTGCCAGCAGCTTTCAGGGGGCAGGATCTGAAAAACTGTTTTTT. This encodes CASSFQGAGSEKLFF.

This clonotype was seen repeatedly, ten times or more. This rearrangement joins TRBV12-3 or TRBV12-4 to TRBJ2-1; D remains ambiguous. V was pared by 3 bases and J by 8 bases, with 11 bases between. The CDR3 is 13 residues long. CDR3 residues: CASSLPPAYEQFF. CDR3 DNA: TGTGCCAGCAGTTTGCCTCCAGCATATGAGCAGTTCTTC.

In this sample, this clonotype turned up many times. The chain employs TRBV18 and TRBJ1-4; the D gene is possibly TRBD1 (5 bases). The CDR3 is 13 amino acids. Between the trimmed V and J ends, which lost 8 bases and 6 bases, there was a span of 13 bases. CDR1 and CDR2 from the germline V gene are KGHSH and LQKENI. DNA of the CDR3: TGTGCCAGCGCCCGGGACTCGGATGAAAAACTGTTTTTT. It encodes CASARDSDEKLFF.

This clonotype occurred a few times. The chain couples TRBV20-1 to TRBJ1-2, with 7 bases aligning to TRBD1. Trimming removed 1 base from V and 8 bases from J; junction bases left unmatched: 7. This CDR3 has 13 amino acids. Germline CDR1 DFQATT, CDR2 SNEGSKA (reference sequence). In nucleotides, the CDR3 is TGCAGTGCTAGAGCCCAGACAGGGTTAGGCTACACCTTC. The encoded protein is CSARAQTGLGYTF.

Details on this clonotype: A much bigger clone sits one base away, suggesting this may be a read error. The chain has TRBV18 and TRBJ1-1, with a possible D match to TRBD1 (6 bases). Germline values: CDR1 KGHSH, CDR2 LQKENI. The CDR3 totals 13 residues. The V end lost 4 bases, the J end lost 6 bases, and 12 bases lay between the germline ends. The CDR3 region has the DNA TGTGCCAGCTCACTGGGACAAGCGCCTGAAGCTTTCTTT. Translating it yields CASSLGQAPEAFF.

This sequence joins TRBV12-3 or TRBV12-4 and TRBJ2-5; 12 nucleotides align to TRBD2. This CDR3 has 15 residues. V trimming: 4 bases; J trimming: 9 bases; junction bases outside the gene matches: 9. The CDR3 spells CASSSRTSGAHAQYF. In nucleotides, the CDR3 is TGTGCCAGCAGTTCCCGGACTAGCGGGGCGCACGCCCAGTACTTC.

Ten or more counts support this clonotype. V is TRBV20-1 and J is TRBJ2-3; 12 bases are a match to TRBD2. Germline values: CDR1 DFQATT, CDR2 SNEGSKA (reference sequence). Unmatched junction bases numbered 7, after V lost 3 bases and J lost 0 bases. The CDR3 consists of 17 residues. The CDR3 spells CSASLTSGGMSTDTQYF. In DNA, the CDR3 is TGCAGTGCTAGTCTTACTAGCGGGGGGATGAGCACAGATACGCAGTATTTT.

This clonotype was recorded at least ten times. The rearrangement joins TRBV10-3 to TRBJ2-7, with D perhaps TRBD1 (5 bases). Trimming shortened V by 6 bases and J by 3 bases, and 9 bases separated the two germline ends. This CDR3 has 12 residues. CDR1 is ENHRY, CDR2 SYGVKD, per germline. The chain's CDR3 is CAIREQDYEQYF. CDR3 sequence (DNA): TGTGCCATCAGGGAACAGGACTACGAGCAGTACTTC.

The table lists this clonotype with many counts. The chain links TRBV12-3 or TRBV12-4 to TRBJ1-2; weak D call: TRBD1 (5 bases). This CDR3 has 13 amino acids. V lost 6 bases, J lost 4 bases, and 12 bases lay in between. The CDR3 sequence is CASSRGGTYGYTF. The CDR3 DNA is TGTGCCAGCAGCCGCGGGGGGACCTATGGCTACACCTTC.

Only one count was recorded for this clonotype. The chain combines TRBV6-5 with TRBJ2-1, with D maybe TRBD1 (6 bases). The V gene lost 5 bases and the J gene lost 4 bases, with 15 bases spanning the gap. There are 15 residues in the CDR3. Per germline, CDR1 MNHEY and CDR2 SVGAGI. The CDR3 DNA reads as TGTGCCAGCAGTCCGGACAGTGGAAATTACAATGAGCAGTTCTTC. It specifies CASSPDSGNYNEQFF.

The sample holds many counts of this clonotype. The CDR3 DNA reads as TGTGCCAGCAGCGTAGAGTCAAGATTCTGCTCCAATGAGCAGTTCTTC. This gives the protein CASSVESRFCSNEQFF. This chain connects TRBV9 to TRBJ2-1; D not resolved. CDR1 is SGDLS, CDR2 YYNGEE, per germline. V was pared by 0 bases and J by 6 bases, with 16 bases between. CDR3 length: 16 amino acids.

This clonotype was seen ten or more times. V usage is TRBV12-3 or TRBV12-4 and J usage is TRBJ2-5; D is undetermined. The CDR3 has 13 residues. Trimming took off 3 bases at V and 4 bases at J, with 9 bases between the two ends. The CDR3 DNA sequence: TGTGCCAGCAGTTTTCCGCCCCCAGAGACCCAGTACTTC. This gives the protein CASSFPPPETQYF.

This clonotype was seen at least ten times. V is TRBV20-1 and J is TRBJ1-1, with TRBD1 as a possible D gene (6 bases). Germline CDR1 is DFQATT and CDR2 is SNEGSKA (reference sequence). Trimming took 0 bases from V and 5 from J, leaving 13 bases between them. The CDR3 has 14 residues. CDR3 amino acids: CSARDRGPGTEAFF. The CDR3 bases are TGCAGTGCTAGAGATCGGGGGCCGGGTACTGAAGCTTTCTTT.

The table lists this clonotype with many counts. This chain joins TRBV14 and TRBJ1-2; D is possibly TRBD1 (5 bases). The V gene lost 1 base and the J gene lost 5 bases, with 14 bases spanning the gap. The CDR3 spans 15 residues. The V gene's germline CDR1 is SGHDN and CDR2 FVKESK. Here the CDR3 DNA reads TGTGCCAGCAGCCAAGGTCAGGGACGGCTATATGGCTACACCTTC. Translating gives CASSQGQGRLYGYTF. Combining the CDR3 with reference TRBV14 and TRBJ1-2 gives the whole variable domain EAGVTQFPSHSVIEKGQTVTLRCDPISGHDNLYWYRRVMGKEIKFLLHFVKESKQDESGMPNNRFLAERTGGTYSTLKVQPAELEDSGVYFCASSQGQGRLYGYTFGSGTRLTVV.

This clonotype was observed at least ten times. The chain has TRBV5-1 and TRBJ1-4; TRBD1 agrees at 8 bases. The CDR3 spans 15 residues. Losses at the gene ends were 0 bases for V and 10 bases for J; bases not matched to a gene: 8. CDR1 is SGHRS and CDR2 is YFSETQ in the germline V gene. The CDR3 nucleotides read TGCGCCAGCAGCTTGGCTGGACAGGGCGAGTCAAAACTGTTTTTT. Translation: CASSLAGQGESKLFF.

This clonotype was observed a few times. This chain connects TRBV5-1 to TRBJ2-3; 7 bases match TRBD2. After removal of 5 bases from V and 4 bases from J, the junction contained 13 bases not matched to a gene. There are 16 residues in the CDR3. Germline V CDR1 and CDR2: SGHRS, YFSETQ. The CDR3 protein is CASSRGDRIFPDTQYF. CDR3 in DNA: TGCGCCAGCAGTCGGGGGGACCGAATTTTCCCAGATACGCAGTATTTT.

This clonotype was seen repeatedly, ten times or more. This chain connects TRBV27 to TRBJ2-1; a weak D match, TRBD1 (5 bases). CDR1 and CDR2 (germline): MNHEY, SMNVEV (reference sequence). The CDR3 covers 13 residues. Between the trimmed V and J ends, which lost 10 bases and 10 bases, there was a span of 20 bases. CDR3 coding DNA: TGTGCCACCCGGCCCTCCTACCACAGGGAGCAGTTCTTC. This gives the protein CATRPSYHREQFF.